The 16 T cell receptor beta chains below were found in one sample sequenced in a study of CD8+ T cells in alopecia areata. Investigators isolated RNA and reverse transcribed it into cDNA to act as the sequencing template. Sequencing was performed with immunoSEQ multiplex PCR; in TCRdb, only in-frame clones are kept and a portion is missing. The profile shows roughly 150,000 clones, roughly 60% of them singletons. The specimen was CD8+ T cells sorted from blood. These receptor sequences come from a human donor in good health.

This clone was counted a few times. V gene TRBV5-1 combines with J gene TRBJ1-5; maybe TRBD1 (5 bases). The germline V gene has CDR1 SGHRS and CDR2 YFSETQ. Trimming left V 2 bases short and J 5 bases short, with 8 bases between. The CDR3 has 13 residues. Here the CDR3 reads CASSFRGDQPQHF. CDR3 DNA: TGCGCCAGCAGCTTTAGAGGGGATCAGCCCCAGCATTTT.

The chain links TRBV25-1 to TRBJ2-7; D gene uncertain. The CDR3 totals 11 residues. The V and J ends lost 4 bases and 4 bases respectively, with 5 bases between them. From germline, CDR1 is MGHDK and CDR2 SYGVNS. The CDR3 sequence is CASSGGYEQYF. The CDR3 nucleotides are TGTGCCAGCAGTGGAGGTTACGAGCAGTACTTC.

This clone was recorded only once. The chain carries TRBV27 and TRBJ2-3, with a weak D call TRBD1 (5 bases). CDR1 MNHEY and CDR2 SMNVEV come from the germline V gene (reference sequence). The CDR3 is 12 amino acids. V shed 6 bases and J shed 4 bases, with 8 bases lying between them. The CDR3 bases are TGTGCCAGCAGGGGGCGGCCAGATACGCAGTATTTT. This translates into CASRGRPDTQYF.

The chain is built from TRBV7-8 and TRBJ2-6; D is ambiguous. The germline gives CDR1 SGHVS, CDR2 FQNEAQ. CDR3 length: 14 residues. The V end lost 5 bases, the J end lost 1 base, and 6 bases lay between the germline ends. The CDR3 protein is CASSPLSGANVLTF. CDR3 DNA: TGTGCCAGCAGCCCTCTTTCTGGGGCCAACGTCCTGACTTTC. Drawing the rest from reference TRBV7-8 and TRBJ2-6, the complete variable domain is GAGVSQSPRYKVAKRGQDVALRCDPISGHVSLFWYQQALGQGPEFLTYFQNEAQLDKSGLPSDRFFAERPEGSVSTLKIQRTQQEDSAVYLCASSPLSGANVLTFGAGSRLTVL.

This clone was counted between two and nine times. J is TRBJ2-3 and V is TRBV6-5, with D possibly being TRBD1 (6 bases). Germline V lookup: CDR1 MNHEY, CDR2 SVGAGI. The CDR3 is 15 amino acids. Trimming pared 0 bases from V and 3 bases from J, leaving 10 bases between. DNA for the CDR3: TGTGCCAGCAGTTACTCTAGGGGGTGGACAGATACGCAGTATTTT. Translated: CASSYSRGWTDTQYF.

The chain employs TRBV27 and TRBJ1-1; D call uncertain. Germline assignment: CDR1 MNHEY and CDR2 SMNVEV (reference sequence). The CDR3 totals 13 residues. Trimming removed 5 bases from V and 3 bases from J, with 10 bases in between. Written as DNA, the CDR3 is TGTGCCAGCAGTCTGTTTTTGTACACTGAAGCTTTCTTT. This gives the protein CASSLFLYTEAFF.

This clone was detected only a few times. This chain connects TRBV5-1 to TRBJ2-1; 9 bases agree with TRBD2. V was pared by 4 bases and J by 3 bases, with 5 bases of the junction left unmatched. The CDR3 totals 15 residues. In germline, CDR1 is SGHRS, CDR2 YFSETQ. This CDR3 reads CASSRSTSGYNEQFF. DNA for the CDR3: TGCGCCAGCAGCCGCTCGACTAGCGGCTACAATGAGCAGTTCTTC.

In this sample, this clone turned up a few times. The chain employs TRBV19 and TRBJ1-2; 10 nucleotides match TRBD1. With 6 bases clipped from V and 7 bases from J, the junction kept 5 bases outside the gene matches. The CDR3 covers 13 residues. In germline, CDR1 is LNHDA, CDR2 SQIVND (reference sequence). DNA for the CDR3: TGTGCCAGTAGGGGGACAGGGGTTGTTGGCTACACCTTC. The encoded protein is CASRGTGVVGYTF.

This clone was counted between two and nine times. The chain couples TRBV29-1 to TRBJ1-2; D gene unclear. V shed 3 bases and J shed 5 bases, with 10 bases lying between them. The CDR3 contains 12 residues. Germline V gives CDR1 SQVTM, CDR2 ANQGSEA. CDR3 residues: CSVEAQAYGYTF. The CDR3 DNA is TGCAGCGTTGAGGCCCAGGCGTATGGCTACACCTTC.

This clone showed up just a few times. The genes are TRBV29-1 and TRBJ2-5; TRBD2 agrees at 9 bases. This CDR3 has 13 amino acids. Germline V gives CDR1 SQVTM, CDR2 ANQGSEA. The V gene end was trimmed by 6 bases and the J gene end by 4 bases; junction bases not matched to a gene: 6. This CDR3 reads CSVTTSGLETQYF. The CDR3 nucleotides are TGCAGCGTAACGACTAGCGGCTTAGAGACCCAGTACTTC.

The rearrangement joins TRBV19 to TRBJ2-1; no clear D. From germline, CDR1 is LNHDA and CDR2 SQIVND (reference sequence). Trimming cost V 3 bases and J 0 bases, with 12 bases left between them. The CDR3 totals 16 residues. DNA of the CDR3: TGTGCCAGTAGTATGGTAGGGCTAGGCTCCTACAATGAGCAGTTCTTC. Protein sequence: CASSMVGLGSYNEQFF.

J is TRBJ1-4 and V is TRBV5-1, with D unresolved. Germline CDR1 and CDR2: SGHRS and YFSETQ. The CDR3 has 13 residues. Trimming removed 3 bases at V and 7 bases at J, with 10 bases between. The CDR3 protein is CASSSGPPEKLFF. Here the CDR3 DNA reads TGCGCCAGCAGCTCCGGTCCCCCTGAAAAACTGTTTTTT.

This clone has only a few counts. The genes are TRBV14 and TRBJ2-3; D ambiguous. CDR3 length equals 12 residues. CDR1 and CDR2 (germline): SGHDN, FVKESK. V lost 4 bases and J lost 3, with 5 bases in between. In DNA, the CDR3 is TGTGCCAGCAGCCGGGGAACAGATACGCAGTATTTT. Protein: CASSRGTDTQYF.

This chain connects TRBV29-1 to TRBJ2-2; 8 positions match TRBD1. This CDR3 spans 13 amino acids. V trimming: 6 bases; J trimming: 4 bases; junction bases outside the gene matches: 4. CDR1 SQVTM and CDR2 ANQGSEA come from the germline V gene. DNA for the CDR3: TGCAGCGTCCAGGGGGCGCGCACCGGGGAGCTGTTTTTT. Translating it yields CSVQGARTGELFF.

J is TRBJ2-7 and V is TRBV5-4; 7 bases agree with TRBD1. Trimming at V came to 1 base and at J to 3 bases, leaving 1 base not matched to a gene. The germline CDR1 and CDR2 sequences are SGHNT and YYREEE (reference sequence). This CDR3 has 13 residues. In DNA form, the CDR3 reads TGTGCCAGCAGCTTGCGGGACAGCTACGAGCAGTACTTC. Protein product: CASSLRDSYEQYF.

The chain is built from TRBV28 and TRBJ2-1; D is unclear. The ends were cut back, 3 bases at V and 8 bases at J, with 8 bases in the middle. Germline CDR1 MDHEN, CDR2 SYDVKM. The CDR3 has 12 residues. The CDR3 spells CASSFPGYEQFF. CDR3 sequence (DNA): TGTGCCAGCAGTTTTCCCGGGTATGAGCAGTTCTTC.